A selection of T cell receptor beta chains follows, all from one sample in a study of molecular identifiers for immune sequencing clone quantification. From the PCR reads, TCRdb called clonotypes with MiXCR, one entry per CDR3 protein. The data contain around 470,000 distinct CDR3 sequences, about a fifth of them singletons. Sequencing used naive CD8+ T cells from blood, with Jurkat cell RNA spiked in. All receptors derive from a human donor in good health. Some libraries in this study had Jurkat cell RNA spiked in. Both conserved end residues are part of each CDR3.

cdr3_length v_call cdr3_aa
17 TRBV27 CASSSRAGLAGYDEQFF
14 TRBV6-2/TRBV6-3 CASSSWSDYNEQFF
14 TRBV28 CASSRSGSLDTQYF
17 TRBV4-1 CASRARGREENDYGCTF
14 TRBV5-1 CASSWTGKDTEAFF
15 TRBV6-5 CASREARTHQETQYF
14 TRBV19 CASSIVGNAYEQYF
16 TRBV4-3 CASSQDRGSFYNEQFF
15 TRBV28 CASSLTGRASYEQYF
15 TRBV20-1 CSARDYGTSDETQYF
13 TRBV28 CASSQLRRETQYF
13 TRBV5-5 CASSLAQGVAAFF
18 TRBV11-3 CASSLDLGRGEVYQPQHF
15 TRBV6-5 CASSSAGHKYYGYTF